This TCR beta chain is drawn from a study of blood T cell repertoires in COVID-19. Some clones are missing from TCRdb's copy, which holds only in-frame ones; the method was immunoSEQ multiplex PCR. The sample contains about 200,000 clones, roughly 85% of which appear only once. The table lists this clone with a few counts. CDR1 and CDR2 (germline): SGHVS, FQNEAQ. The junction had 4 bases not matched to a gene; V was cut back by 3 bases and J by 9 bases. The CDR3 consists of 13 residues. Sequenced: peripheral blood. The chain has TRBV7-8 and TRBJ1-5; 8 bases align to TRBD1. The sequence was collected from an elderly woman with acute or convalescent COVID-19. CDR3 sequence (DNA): TGTGCCAGCAGCTTGACAGGGGAAACGCCCCAGCATTTT. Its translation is CASSLTGETPQHF.